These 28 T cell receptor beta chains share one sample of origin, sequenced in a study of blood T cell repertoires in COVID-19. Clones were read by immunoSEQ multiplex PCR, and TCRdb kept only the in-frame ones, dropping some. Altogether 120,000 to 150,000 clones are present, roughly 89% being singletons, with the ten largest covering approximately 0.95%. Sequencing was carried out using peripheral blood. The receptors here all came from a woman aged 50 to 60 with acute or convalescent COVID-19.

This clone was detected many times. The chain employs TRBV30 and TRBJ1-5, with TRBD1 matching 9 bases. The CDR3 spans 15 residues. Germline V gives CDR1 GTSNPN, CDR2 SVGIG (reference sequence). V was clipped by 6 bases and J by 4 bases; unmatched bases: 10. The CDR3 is CACRPGQGLNQPQHF. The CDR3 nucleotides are TGTGCCTGCAGACCGGGACAGGGCCTTAATCAGCCCCAGCATTTT.

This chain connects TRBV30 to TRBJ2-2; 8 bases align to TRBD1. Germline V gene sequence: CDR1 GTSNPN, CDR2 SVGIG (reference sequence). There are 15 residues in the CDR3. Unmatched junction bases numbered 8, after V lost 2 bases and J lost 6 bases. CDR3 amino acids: CAWSTAGGAPGELFF. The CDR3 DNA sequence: TGTGCCTGGAGTACGGCAGGGGGCGCCCCCGGGGAGCTGTTTTTT. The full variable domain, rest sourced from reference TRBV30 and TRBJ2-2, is SQTIHQWPATLVQPVGSPLSLECTVEGTSNPNLYWYRQAAGRGLQLLFYSVGIGQISSEVPQNLSASRPQDRQFILSSKKLLLSDSGFYLCAWSTAGGAPGELFFGEGSRLTVL.

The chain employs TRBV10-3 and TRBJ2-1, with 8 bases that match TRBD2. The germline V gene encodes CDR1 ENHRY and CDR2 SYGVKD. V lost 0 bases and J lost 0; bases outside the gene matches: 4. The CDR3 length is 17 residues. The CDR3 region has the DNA TGTGCCATCAGTGAGTCGGCCCTAGCGGGCTCCTACAATGAGCAGTTCTTC. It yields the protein CAISESALAGSYNEQFF.

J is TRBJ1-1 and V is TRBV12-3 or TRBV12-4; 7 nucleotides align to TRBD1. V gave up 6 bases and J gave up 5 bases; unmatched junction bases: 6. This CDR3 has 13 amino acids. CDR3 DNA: TGTGCCAGCAGAGAGGGACAGCGGACTGAAGCTTTCTTT. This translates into CASREGQRTEAFF.

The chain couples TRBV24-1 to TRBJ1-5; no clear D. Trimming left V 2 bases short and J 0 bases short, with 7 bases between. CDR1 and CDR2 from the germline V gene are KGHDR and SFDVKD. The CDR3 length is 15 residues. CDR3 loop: CATSDSQFSNQPQHF. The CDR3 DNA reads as TGTGCCACCAGTGATTCACAGTTTAGCAATCAGCCCCAGCATTTT.

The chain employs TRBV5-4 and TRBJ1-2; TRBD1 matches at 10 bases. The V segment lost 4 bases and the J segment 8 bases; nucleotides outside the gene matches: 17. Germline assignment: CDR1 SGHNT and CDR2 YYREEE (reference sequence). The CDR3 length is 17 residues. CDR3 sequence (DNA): TGTGCCAGCAGCCCCGGGACAGGGGCGCTCCTGAATTTGGGCTACACCTTC. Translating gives CASSPGTGALLNLGYTF.

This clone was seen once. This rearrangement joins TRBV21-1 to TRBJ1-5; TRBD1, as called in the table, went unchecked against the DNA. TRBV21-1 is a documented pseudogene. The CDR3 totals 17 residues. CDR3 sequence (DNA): TGTGCCAGCAGCCGATTCTTAGACAGGGGGGGAAATCAGCCCCAGCATTTT. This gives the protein CASSRFLDRGGNQPQHF.

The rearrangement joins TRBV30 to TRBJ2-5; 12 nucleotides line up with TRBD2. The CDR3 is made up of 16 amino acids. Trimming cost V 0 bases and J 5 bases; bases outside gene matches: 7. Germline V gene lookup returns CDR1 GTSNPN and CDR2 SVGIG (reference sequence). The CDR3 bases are TGTGCCTGGAGTGTTTCACTAGCGGGGGGCCCTGAGACCCAGTACTTC. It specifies CAWSVSLAGGPETQYF.

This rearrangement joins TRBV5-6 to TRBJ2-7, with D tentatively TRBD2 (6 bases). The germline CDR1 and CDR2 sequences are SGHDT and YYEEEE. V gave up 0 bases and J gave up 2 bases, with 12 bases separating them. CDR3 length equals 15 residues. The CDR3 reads CASSLAGLYTYEQYF. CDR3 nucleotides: TGTGCCAGCAGCTTGGCGGGACTCTACACCTACGAGCAGTACTTC. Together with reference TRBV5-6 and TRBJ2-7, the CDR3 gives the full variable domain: DAGVTQSPTHLIKTRGQQVTLRCSPKSGHDTVSWYQQALGQGPQFIFQYYEEEERQRGNFPDRFSGHQFPNYSSELNVNALLLGDSALYLCASSLAGLYTYEQYFGPGTRLTVT.

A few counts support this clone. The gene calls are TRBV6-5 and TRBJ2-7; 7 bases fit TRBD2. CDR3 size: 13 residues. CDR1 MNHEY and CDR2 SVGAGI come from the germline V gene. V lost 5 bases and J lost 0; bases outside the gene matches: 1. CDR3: CASSRDYSYEQYF. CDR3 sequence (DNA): TGTGCCAGCAGTAGGGACTACTCCTACGAGCAGTACTTC.

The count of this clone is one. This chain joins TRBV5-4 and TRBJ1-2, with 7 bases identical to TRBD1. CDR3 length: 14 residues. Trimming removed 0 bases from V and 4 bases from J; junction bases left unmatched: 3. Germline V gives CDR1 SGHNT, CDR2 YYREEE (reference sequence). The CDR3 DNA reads TGTGCCAGCAGCTTGGAACAGGGGTCCTATGGCTACACCTTC. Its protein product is CASSLEQGSYGYTF.

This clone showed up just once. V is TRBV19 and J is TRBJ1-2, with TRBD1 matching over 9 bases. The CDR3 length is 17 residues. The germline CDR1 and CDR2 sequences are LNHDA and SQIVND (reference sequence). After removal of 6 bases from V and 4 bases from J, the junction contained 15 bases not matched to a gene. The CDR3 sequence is CASRLKTGDRDPYGYTF. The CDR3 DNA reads TGTGCCAGTAGACTAAAGACGGGGGACAGGGATCCCTATGGCTACACCTTC.

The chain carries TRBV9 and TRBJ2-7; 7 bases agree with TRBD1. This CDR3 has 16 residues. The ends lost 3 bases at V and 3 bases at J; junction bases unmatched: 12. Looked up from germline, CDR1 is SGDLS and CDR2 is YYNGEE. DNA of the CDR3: TGTGCCAGCAGCGCCGCAGGGGGTCTAGGATACTACGAGCAGTACTTC. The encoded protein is CASSAAGGLGYYEQYF.

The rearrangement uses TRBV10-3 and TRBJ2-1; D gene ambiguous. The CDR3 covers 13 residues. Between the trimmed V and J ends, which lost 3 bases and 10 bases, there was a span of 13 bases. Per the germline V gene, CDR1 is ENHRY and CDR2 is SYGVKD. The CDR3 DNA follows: TGTGCCATCAGTGACCTCCGAGGCTACGAGCAGTTCTTC. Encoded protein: CAISDLRGYEQFF.

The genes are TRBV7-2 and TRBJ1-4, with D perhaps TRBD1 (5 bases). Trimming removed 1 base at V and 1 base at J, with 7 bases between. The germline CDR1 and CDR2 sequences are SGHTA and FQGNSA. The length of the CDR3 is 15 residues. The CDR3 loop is CASSLGGETNEKLFF. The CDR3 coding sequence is TGTGCCAGCAGCTTAGGGGGGGAAACTAATGAAAAACTGTTTTTT.

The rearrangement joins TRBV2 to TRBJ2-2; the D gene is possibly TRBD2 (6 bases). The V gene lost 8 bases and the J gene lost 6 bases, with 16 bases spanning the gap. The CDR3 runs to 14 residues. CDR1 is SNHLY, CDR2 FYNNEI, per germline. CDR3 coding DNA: TGTGCCAGCGGGCCTAGCGTTGGTTCCGGGGAGCTGTTTTTT. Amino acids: CASGPSVGSGELFF.

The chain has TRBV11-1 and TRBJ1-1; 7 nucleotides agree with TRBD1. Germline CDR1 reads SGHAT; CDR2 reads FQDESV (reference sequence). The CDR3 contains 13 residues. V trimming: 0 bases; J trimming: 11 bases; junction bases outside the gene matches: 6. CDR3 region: CASSLAEHRGAFF. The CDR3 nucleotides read TGTGCCAGCAGCTTAGCGGAGCACAGGGGTGCTTTCTTT.

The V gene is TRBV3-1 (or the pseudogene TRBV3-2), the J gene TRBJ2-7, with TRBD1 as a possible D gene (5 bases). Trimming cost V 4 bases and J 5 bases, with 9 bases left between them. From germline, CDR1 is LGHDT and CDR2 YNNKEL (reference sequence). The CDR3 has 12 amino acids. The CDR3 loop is CASSLQGDEQYF. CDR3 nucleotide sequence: TGTGCCAGCAGCCTCCAAGGGGACGAGCAGTACTTC.

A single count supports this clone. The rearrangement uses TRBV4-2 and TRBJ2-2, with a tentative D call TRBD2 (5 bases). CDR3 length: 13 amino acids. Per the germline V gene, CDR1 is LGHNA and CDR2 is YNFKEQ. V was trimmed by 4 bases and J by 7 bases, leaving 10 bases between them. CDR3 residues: CASSRESGGELFF. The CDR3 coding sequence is TGTGCCAGCAGCCGGGAGTCTGGCGGGGAGCTGTTTTTT.

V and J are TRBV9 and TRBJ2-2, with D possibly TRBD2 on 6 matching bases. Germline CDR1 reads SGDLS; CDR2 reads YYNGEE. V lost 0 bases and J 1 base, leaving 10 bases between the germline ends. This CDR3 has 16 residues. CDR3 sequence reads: CASSVEEGRNTGELFF. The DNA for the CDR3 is TGTGCCAGCAGCGTAGAGGAGGGGAGGAACACCGGGGAGCTGTTTTTT.

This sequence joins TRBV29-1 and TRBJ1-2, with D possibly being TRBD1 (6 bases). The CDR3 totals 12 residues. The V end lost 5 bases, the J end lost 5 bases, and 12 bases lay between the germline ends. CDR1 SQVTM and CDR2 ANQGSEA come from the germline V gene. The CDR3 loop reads CSVKQGWYGYTF. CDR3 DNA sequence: TGCAGCGTTAAACAGGGTTGGTATGGCTACACCTTC.

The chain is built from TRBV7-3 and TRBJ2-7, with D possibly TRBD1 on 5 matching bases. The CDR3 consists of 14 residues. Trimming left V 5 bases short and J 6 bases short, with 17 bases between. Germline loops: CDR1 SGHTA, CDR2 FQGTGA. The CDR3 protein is CASSINRGTFEQYF. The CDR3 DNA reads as TGTGCCAGCAGCATCAATAGGGGTACCTTCGAGCAGTACTTC.

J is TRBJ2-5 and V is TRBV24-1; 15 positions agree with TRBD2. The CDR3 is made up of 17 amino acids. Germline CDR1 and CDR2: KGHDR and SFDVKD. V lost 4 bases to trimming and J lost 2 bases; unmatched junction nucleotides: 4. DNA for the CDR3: TGTGCCACCAGTGAGGATGGACTAGCGGGAGGGCAAGAGACCCAGTACTTC. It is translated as CATSEDGLAGGQETQYF.

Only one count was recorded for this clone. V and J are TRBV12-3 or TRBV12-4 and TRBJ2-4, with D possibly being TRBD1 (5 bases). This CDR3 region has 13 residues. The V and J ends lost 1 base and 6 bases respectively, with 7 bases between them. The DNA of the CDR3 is TGTGCCAGCAGTTTAGACAGGTTAAACATTCAGTACTTC. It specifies CASSLDRLNIQYF.

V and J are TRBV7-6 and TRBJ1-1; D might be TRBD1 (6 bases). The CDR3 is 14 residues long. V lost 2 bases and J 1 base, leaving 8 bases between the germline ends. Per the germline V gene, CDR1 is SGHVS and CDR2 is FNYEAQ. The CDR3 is CASSLRQENTEAFF. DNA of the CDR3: TGTGCCAGCAGCTTACGACAGGAGAACACTGAAGCTTTCTTT.

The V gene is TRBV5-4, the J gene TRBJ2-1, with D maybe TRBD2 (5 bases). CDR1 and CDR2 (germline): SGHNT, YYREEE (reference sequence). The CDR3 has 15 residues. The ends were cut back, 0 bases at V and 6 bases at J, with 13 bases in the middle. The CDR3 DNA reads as TGTGCCAGCAGCTTGGGTCAGTTCGGGGTCAATGAGCAGTTCTTC. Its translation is CASSLGQFGVNEQFF. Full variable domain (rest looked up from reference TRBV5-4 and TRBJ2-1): ETGVTQSPTHLIKTRGQQVTLRCSSQSGHNTVSWYQQALGQGPQFIFQYYREEENGRGNFPPRFSGLQFPNYSSELNVNALELDDSALYLCASSLGQFGVNEQFFGPGTRLTVL.

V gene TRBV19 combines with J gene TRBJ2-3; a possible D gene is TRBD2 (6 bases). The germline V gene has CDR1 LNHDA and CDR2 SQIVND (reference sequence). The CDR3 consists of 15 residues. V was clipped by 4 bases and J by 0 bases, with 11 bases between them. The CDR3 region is CASSTGLGSTDTQYF. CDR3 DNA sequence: TGTGCCAGTAGTACGGGACTGGGAAGCACAGATACGCAGTATTTT.

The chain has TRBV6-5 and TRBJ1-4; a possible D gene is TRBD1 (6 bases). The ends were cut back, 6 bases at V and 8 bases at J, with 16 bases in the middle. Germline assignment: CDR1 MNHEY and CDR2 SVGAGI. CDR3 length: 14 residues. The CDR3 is CASSPPTGLEKLFF. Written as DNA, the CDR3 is TGTGCCAGCAGCCCCCCTACAGGGCTGGAAAAACTGTTTTTT.